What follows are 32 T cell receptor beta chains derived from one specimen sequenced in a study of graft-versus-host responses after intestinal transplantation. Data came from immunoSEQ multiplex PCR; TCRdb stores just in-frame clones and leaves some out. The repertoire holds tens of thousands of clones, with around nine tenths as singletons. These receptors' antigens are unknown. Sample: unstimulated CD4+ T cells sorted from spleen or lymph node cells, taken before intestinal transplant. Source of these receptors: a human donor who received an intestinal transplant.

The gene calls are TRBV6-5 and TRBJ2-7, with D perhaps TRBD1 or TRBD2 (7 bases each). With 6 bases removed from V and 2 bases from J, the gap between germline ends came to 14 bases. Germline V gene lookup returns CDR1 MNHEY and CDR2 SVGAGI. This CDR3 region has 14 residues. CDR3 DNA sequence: TGTGCCAGCAGCTGGGGGAGGGGGCCCTACGAGCAGTACTTC. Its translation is CASSWGRGPYEQYF.

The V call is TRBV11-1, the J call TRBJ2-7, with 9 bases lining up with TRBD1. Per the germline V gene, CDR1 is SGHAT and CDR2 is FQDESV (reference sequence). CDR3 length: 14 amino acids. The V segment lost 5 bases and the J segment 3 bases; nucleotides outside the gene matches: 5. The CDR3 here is CASSPGQGDYEQYF. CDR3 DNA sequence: TGTGCCAGCAGCCCGGGACAGGGAGACTACGAGCAGTACTTC. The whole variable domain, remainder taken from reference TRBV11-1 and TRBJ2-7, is EAEVAQSPRYKITEKSQAVAFWCDPISGHATLYWYRQILGQGPELLVQFQDESVVDDSQLPKDRFSAERLKGVDSTLKIQPAELGDSAMYLCASSPGQGDYEQYFGPGTRLTVT.

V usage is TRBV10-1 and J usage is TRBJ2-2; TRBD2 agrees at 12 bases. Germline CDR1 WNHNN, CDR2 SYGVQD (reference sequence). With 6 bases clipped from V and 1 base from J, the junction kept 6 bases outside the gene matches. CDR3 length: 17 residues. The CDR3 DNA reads TGCGCCAGCAGCGCCCGACTAGCGGGGGTGAACACCGGGGAGCTGTTTTTT. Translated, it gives CASSARLAGVNTGELFF.

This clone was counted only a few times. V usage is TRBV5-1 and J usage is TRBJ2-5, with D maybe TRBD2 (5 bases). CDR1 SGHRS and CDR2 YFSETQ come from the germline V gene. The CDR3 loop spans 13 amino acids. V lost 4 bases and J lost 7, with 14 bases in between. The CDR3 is CASSAGPGSTQYF. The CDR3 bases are TGCGCCAGCAGCGCGGGCCCGGGTTCGACCCAGTACTTC.

The CDR3 reads CASSVVLSYEQYF. CDR3 nucleotides: TGTGCCAGCAGTGTGGTTCTCTCCTACGAGCAGTACTTC. The chain combines TRBV6-1 with TRBJ2-7; D gene unclear. The CDR3 covers 13 residues. CDR1 is MNHNS, CDR2 SASEGT, per germline. The V end was cut by 4 bases, the J end by 0 bases, with 7 bases between.

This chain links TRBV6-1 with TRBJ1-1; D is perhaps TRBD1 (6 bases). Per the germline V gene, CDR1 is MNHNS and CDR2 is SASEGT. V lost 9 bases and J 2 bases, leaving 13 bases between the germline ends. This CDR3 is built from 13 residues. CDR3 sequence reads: CASRDTRNTEAFF. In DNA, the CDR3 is TGTGCCAGTCGGGACACCCGCAACACTGAAGCTTTCTTT.

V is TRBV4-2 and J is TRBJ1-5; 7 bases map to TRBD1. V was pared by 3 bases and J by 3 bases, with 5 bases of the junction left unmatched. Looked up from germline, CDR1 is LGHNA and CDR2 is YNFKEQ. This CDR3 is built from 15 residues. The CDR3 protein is CASSHMGQFNQPQHF. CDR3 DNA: TGTGCCAGCAGCCACATGGGACAGTTCAATCAGCCCCAGCATTTT.

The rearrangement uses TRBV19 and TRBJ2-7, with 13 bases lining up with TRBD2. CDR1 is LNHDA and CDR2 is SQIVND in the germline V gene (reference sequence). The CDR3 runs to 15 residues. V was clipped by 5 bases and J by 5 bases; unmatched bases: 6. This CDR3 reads CASSARLAGGHEQYF. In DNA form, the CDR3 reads TGTGCCAGTAGTGCTCGACTAGCGGGAGGCCACGAGCAGTACTTC. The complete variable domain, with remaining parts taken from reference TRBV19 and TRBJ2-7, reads DGGITQSPKYLFRKEGQNVTLSCEQNLNHDAMYWYRQDPGQGLRLIYYSQIVNDFQKGDIAEGYSVSREKKESFPLTVTSAQKNPTAFYLCASSARLAGGHEQYFGPGTRLTVT.

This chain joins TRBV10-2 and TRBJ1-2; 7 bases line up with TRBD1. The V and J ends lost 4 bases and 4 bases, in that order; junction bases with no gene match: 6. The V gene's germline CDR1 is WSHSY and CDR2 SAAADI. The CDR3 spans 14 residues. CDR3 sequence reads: CASSARGRGYGYTF. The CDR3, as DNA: TGCGCCAGCAGTGCAAGGGGGCGCGGCTATGGCTACACCTTC.

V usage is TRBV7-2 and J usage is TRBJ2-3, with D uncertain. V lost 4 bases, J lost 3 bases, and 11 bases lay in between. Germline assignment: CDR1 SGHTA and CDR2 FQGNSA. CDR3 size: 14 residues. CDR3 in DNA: TGTGCCAGCAGCTCCTCGATAGGGACAGATACGCAGTATTTT. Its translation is CASSSSIGTDTQYF.

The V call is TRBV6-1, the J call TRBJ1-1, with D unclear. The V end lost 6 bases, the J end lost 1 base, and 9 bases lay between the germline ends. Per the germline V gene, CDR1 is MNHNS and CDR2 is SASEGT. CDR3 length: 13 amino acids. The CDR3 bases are TGTGCCAGCAGGGGGAAGTCGAACACTGAAGCTTTCTTT. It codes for CASRGKSNTEAFF.

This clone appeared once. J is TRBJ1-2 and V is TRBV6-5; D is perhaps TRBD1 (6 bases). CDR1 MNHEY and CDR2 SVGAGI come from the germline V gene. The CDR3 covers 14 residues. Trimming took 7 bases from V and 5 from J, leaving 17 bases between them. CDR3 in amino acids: CASTITPGQYGYTF. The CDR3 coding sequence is TGTGCCAGCACCATAACTCCAGGACAGTATGGCTACACCTTC.

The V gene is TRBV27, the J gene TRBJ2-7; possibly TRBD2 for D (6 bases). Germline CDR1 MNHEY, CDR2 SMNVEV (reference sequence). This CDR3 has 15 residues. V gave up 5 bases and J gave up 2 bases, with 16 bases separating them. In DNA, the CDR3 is TGTGCCAGCAGTCCGCGGGACCTTAGTCCCTACGAGCAGTACTTC. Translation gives CASSPRDLSPYEQYF.

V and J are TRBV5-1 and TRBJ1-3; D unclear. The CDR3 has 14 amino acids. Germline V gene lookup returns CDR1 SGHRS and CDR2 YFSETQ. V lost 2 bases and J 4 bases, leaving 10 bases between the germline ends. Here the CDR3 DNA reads TGCGCCAGCAGCTTAGCCGGGGTCGGAAACACCATATATTTT. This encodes CASSLAGVGNTIYF.

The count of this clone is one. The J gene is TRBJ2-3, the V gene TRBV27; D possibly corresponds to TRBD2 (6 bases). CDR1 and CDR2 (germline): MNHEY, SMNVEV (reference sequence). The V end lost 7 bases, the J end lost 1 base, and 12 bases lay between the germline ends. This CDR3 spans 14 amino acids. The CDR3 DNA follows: TGTGCCAGCAACCGGGACTTCCGCACAGATACGCAGTATTTT. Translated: CASNRDFRTDTQYF.

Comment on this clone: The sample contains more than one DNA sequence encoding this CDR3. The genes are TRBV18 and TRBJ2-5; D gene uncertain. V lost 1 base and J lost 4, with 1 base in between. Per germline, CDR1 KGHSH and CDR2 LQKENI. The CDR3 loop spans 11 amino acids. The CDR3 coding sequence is TGTGCCAGCTCACCACGAGAGACCCAGTACTTC. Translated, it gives CASSPRETQYF.

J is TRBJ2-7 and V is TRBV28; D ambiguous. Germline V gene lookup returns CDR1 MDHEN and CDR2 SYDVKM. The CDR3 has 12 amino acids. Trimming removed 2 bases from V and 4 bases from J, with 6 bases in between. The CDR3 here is CASSLRQYEQYF. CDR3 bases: TGTGCCAGCAGTTTAAGGCAGTACGAGCAGTACTTC.

For the CDR3, the DNA is TGTGCCAGCAGCTCCACCGGGACAGGGGGCGCTGGGACAGATACGCAGTATTTT. Its protein is CASSSTGTGGAGTDTQYF. This chain connects TRBV21-1 to TRBJ2-3; TRBD1, the table's D call, was not compared with the DNA. TRBV21-1 is a known pseudogene. This CDR3 has 18 residues.

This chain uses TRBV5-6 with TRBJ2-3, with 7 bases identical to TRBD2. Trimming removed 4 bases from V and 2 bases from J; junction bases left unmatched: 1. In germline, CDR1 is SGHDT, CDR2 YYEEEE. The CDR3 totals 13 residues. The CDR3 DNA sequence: TGTGCCAGCAGCCGGGACTACACAGATACGCAGTATTTT. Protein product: CASSRDYTDTQYF.

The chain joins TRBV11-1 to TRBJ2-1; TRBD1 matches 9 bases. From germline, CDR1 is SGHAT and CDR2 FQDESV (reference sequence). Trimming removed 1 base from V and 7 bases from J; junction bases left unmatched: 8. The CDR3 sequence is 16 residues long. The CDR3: CASSLGWDRAVNEQFF. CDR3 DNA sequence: TGTGCCAGCAGCTTAGGGTGGGACAGGGCGGTAAATGAGCAGTTCTTC.

The CDR3 DNA follows: TGTGCCAGCAGTTTATTCCCTCACTTGGGCTACACCTTC. Residues: CASSLFPHLGYTF. The genes are TRBV27 and TRBJ1-2; D uncertain. CDR1 and CDR2 from the germline V gene are MNHEY and SMNVEV (reference sequence). The CDR3 is 13 residues long. Between the trimmed V and J ends, which lost 1 base and 8 bases, there was a span of 11 bases.

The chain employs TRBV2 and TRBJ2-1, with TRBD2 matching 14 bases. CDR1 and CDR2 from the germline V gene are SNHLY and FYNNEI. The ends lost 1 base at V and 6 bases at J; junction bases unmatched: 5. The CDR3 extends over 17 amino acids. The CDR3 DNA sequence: TGTGCCAGCAGTGAAGTCCTGACTAGCGGGAGGGTCAATGAGCAGTTCTTC. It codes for CASSEVLTSGRVNEQFF.

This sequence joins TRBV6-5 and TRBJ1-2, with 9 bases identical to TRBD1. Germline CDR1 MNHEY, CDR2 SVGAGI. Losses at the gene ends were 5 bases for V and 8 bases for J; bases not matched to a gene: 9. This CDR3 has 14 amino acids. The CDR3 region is CASSETGTGYGYTF. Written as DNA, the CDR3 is TGTGCCAGCAGTGAAACCGGGACAGGGTACGGCTACACCTTC.

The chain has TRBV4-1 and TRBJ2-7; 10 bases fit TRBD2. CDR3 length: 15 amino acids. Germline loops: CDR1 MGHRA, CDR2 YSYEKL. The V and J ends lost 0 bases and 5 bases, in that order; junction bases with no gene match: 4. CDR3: CASSQDGTSDNEQYF. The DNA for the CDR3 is TGCGCCAGCAGCCAAGACGGGACTAGCGATAACGAGCAGTACTTC.

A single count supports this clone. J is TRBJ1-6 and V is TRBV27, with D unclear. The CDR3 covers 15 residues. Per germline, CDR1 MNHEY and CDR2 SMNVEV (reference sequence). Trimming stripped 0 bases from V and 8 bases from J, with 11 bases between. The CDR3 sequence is CASSLSGSPYSPLHF. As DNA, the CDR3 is TGTGCCAGCAGTTTATCGGGCAGTCCCTATTCACCCCTCCACTTT.

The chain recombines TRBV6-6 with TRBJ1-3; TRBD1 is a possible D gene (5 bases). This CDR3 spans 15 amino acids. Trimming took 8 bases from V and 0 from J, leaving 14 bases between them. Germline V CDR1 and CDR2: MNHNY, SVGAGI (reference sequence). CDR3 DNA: TGTGCCAGCTGCCTCCGGACAAGCTCTGGAAACACCATATATTTT. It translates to CASCLRTSSGNTIYF.

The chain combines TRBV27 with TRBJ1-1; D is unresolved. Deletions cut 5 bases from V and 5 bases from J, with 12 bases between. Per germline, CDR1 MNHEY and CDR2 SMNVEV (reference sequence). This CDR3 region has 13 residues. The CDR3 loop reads CASSTNSGTEAFF. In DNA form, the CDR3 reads TGTGCCAGCAGTACCAATAGCGGGACTGAAGCTTTCTTT.

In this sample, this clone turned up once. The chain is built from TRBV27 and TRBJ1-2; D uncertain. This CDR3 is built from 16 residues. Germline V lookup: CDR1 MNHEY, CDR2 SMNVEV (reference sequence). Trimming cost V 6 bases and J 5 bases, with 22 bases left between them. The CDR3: CASSNPGQGKLYGYTF. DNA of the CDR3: TGTGCCAGCAGCAACCCAGGTCAAGGAAAACTATATGGCTACACCTTC.

This chain's CDR3 is CASSERGTANYGYTF. The CDR3 DNA reads as TGTGCCAGCAGTGAGAGGGGGACAGCTAACTATGGCTACACCTTC. The chain recombines TRBV6-1 with TRBJ1-2, with 7 positions matching TRBD1. The CDR3 is 15 amino acids. Germline V gene sequence: CDR1 MNHNS, CDR2 SASEGT. V gave up 3 bases and J gave up 0 bases; unmatched junction bases: 4.

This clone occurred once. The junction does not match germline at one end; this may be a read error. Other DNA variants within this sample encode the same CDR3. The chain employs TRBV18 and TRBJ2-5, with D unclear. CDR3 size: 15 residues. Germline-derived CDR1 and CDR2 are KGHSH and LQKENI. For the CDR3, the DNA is TGTGCCAGCTCACCACCGGTGACCATGCAAGAGACTCAGTACTTC. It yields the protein CASSPPVTMQETQYF.

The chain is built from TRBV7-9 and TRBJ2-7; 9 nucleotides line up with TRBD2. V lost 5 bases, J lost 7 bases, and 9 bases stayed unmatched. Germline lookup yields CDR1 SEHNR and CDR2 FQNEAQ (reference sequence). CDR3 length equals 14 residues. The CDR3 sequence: CASSPTFSGSEQYF. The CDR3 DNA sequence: TGTGCCAGCAGCCCCACCTTTAGCGGGAGTGAGCAGTACTTC.

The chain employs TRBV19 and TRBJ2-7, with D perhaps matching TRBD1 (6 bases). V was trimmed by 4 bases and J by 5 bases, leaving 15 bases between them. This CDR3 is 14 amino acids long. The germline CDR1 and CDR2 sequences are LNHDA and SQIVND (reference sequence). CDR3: CASSRGARGDEQYF. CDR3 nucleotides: TGTGCCAGTAGTAGAGGGGCCAGGGGCGACGAGCAGTACTTC.